The 31 T cell receptor beta chains listed next were all sequenced from one sample in a study of T-cell memory formation after mild COVID-19. TCRdb itself ran the 5' RACE reads through MiXCR, one entry per CDR3 protein. The sample yields around 320,000 distinct CDR3 sequences, approximately 19% seen once. Material for sequencing was PBMCs or a T cell subset sorted from them (not recorded which). These TCRs come from a man younger than 30 who had mild COVID-19 (a few samples of this study predate the infection). Cell type and time point are not known.

This clonotype was picked up a small number of times. This chain joins TRBV20-1 and TRBJ1-2, with 8 bases matching TRBD1. V gave up 6 bases and J gave up 3 bases; unmatched junction bases: 6. The CDR3 covers 13 residues. Germline V gene lookup returns CDR1 DFQATT and CDR2 SNEGSKA (reference sequence). This chain's CDR3 is CSAETGEHYGYTF. The CDR3, as DNA: TGCAGTGCCGAGACAGGGGAGCACTATGGCTACACCTTC.

This clonotype was counted a few times. The chain carries TRBV20-1 and TRBJ2-7; D uncertain. Per the germline V gene, CDR1 is DFQATT and CDR2 is SNEGSKA (reference sequence). The CDR3 covers 13 residues. Trimming took 1 base from V and 4 from J, leaving 11 bases between them. As DNA, the CDR3 is TGCAGTGCTAGAGGGCCCCGAGAATACGAGCAGTACTTC. This sequence encodes CSARGPREYEQYF.

The chain carries TRBV5-8 and TRBJ2-7, with D tentatively TRBD1 (6 bases). This CDR3 has 15 residues. Germline CDR1 is SGHTS and CDR2 is YDEGEE. V dropped 4 bases and J dropped 0 bases, with 14 bases sitting between them. The CDR3: CASSRGQWSSYEQYF. CDR3 DNA: TGTGCCAGCAGCAGAGGACAGTGGAGCTCCTACGAGCAGTACTTC.

This clonotype was seen a handful of times. The V call is TRBV28, the J call TRBJ1-2; TRBD1 agrees at 9 bases. CDR1 and CDR2 from the germline V gene are MDHEN and SYDVKM. J was trimmed by 8 bases and V by 6 bases; bases with no gene match: 10. This CDR3 has 14 amino acids. CDR3 nucleotides: TGTGCCAGCAGCCCCCATGGGGACAGGGTCGGCTACACCTTC. This sequence encodes CASSPHGDRVGYTF.

This clonotype was found a few times. V usage is TRBV10-3 and J usage is TRBJ2-5; 11 bases agree with TRBD2. The V gene's germline CDR1 is ENHRY and CDR2 SYGVKD. The CDR3 consists of 15 residues. V lost 7 bases, J lost 1 base, and 5 bases stayed unmatched. The CDR3 DNA follows: TGTGCCATCAATCCCGGGACTAGCGGCCAAGAGACCCAGTACTTC. It codes for CAINPGTSGQETQYF.

This clonotype was seen ten or more times. The chain employs TRBV5-1 and TRBJ2-7, with 10 bases lining up with TRBD1. V dropped 3 bases and J dropped 7; count of bases not matched to a gene: 10. The germline V gene has CDR1 SGHRS and CDR2 YFSETQ. The CDR3 has 15 residues. The CDR3 sequence: CASSSGTGVRFEQYF. The CDR3 DNA is TGCGCCAGCAGCTCCGGGACAGGGGTCCGTTTTGAGCAGTACTTC.

This clonotype was found a few times. This sequence joins TRBV5-1 and TRBJ2-7; unclear D gene. Germline lookup yields CDR1 SGHRS and CDR2 YFSETQ. The V and J ends lost 4 bases and 0 bases respectively, with 14 bases between them. The CDR3 spans 15 residues. CDR3 in DNA: TGCGCCAGCAGCGACGTAAGGGCGATCTCCTACGAGCAGTACTTC. Its translation is CASSDVRAISYEQYF.

This clonotype was seen a few times. V usage is TRBV5-1 and J usage is TRBJ2-7; D is unclear. Trimming left V 2 bases short and J 2 bases short, with 11 bases between. The CDR3 consists of 14 residues. The germline V gene encodes CDR1 SGHRS and CDR2 YFSETQ. CDR3 loop: CASSLGRRAYEQYF. Written as DNA, the CDR3 is TGCGCCAGCAGCTTAGGACGCCGAGCCTACGAGCAGTACTTC.

This chain joins TRBV6-5 and TRBJ2-2; D is possibly TRBD2 (6 bases). The CDR3 covers 14 residues. V was pared by 3 bases and J by 5 bases, with 10 bases between. The V gene's germline CDR1 is MNHEY and CDR2 SVGAGI. The CDR3 spells CASSYMEGTGELFF. CDR3 nucleotide sequence: TGTGCCAGCAGTTATATGGAGGGGACCGGGGAGCTGTTTTTT.

This clonotype was seen a handful of times. CDR3 in amino acids: CASSVISVWGRETQYF. Written as DNA, the CDR3 is TGTGCCAGCAGCGTGATCAGTGTATGGGGCAGAGAGACCCAGTACTTC. The chain recombines TRBV5-6 with TRBJ2-5; D is possibly TRBD1 (5 bases). CDR1 is SGHDT and CDR2 is YYEEEE in the germline V gene. The CDR3 has 16 amino acids. V shed 4 bases and J shed 4 bases, with 20 bases lying between them.

The sample holds a few counts of this clonotype. The chain carries TRBV5-1 and TRBJ2-1; 8 nucleotides align to TRBD2. CDR1 and CDR2 (germline): SGHRS, YFSETQ. CDR3 length: 17 residues. V shed 0 bases, J shed 1 base, and the junction held 6 bases outside the gene matches. CDR3 sequence: CASSLVGASGSYNEQFF. The CDR3 region has the DNA TGCGCCAGCAGCTTGGTCGGGGCTAGCGGGTCCTACAATGAGCAGTTCTTC.

This chain connects TRBV2 to TRBJ2-7; tentatively, D is TRBD1 (6 bases). Trimming shortened V by 3 bases and J by 1 base, and 10 bases separated the two germline ends. This CDR3 spans 14 amino acids. Per the germline V gene, CDR1 is SNHLY and CDR2 is FYNNEI. CDR3 DNA: TGTGCCAGCAGTGAGCAGGGGATATCCTACGAGCAGTACTTC. Translation: CASSEQGISYEQYF. The entire variable domain, with the rest obtained from reference TRBV2 and TRBJ2-7, is as follows: EPEVTQTPSHQVTQMGQEVILRCVPISNHLYFYWYRQILGQKVEFLVSFYNNEISEKSEIFDDQFSVERPDGSNFTLKIRSTKLEDSAMYFCASSEQGISYEQYFGPGTRLTVT.

This clonotype came up many times. V and J are TRBV7-9 and TRBJ2-1; possibly TRBD2 for D (5 bases). Germline V CDR1 and CDR2: SEHNR, FQNEAQ (reference sequence). This CDR3 has 14 residues. The ends were cut back, 7 bases at V and 8 bases at J, with 18 bases in the middle. The CDR3 coding sequence is TGTGCCAGCACCCTACTAGGCCGCCATGATGAGCAGTTCTTC. This encodes CASTLLGRHDEQFF.

This chain uses TRBV20-1 with TRBJ2-1; D not certain. This CDR3 region has 14 residues. Germline V gene sequence: CDR1 DFQATT, CDR2 SNEGSKA (reference sequence). V was shortened by 0 bases and J by 3 bases, with 9 bases between the two germline ends. CDR3 nucleotide sequence: TGCAGTGCTAGAGATCCCGGCGGCTACAATGAGCAGTTCTTC. It is translated as CSARDPGGYNEQFF.

There are a few counts of this clonotype. The V and J genes are TRBV20-1 and TRBJ2-3; D possibly matches TRBD1 or TRBD2 (5 bases each). V lost 3 bases, J lost 1 base, and 11 bases lay in between. Per germline, CDR1 DFQATT and CDR2 SNEGSKA (reference sequence). This CDR3 is built from 14 residues. CDR3 DNA: TGCAGTGCTAGGGGACGAGTTGGCACAGATACGCAGTATTTT. This sequence encodes CSARGRVGTDTQYF.

This clonotype was observed at least ten times. The rearrangement joins TRBV24-1 to TRBJ2-3; D is possibly TRBD2 (6 bases). The germline CDR1 and CDR2 sequences are KGHDR and SFDVKD. Deletions cut 2 bases from V and 2 bases from J, with 13 bases between. The length of the CDR3 is 16 residues. CDR3 bases: TGTGCCACCAGTGATTCCGGGACTTACGACACAGATACGCAGTATTTT. Protein product: CATSDSGTYDTDTQYF.

This clonotype was observed a handful of times. This chain connects TRBV9 to TRBJ2-1, with D tentatively TRBD1 or TRBD2 (5 bases each). Looked up from germline, CDR1 is SGDLS and CDR2 is YYNGEE. The CDR3 runs 12 residues. V lost 0 bases and J lost 10, with 8 bases in between. The CDR3 DNA reads TGTGCCAGCAGCGTAGACGGGGCCGAGCAGTTCTTC. Translation gives CASSVDGAEQFF.

This clonotype was counted only a few times. The chain has TRBV24-1 and TRBJ2-3; TRBD1 is a possible D gene (6 bases). CDR3 length: 14 residues. Germline V gives CDR1 KGHDR, CDR2 SFDVKD. With 4 bases removed from V and 6 bases from J, the gap between germline ends came to 13 bases. CDR3 in amino acids: CATSDPTGFDTQYF. DNA of the CDR3: TGTGCCACCAGTGACCCTACAGGGTTTGATACGCAGTATTTT.

The chain joins TRBV7-2 to TRBJ2-5, with D perhaps TRBD1 or TRBD2 (5 bases each). CDR3 length equals 15 residues. Between the trimmed V and J ends, which lost 5 bases and 4 bases, there was a span of 17 bases. Germline V lookup: CDR1 SGHTA, CDR2 FQGNSA. As DNA, the CDR3 is TGTGCCAGCAGCCCGCAGGGACCGGAAGTAGAGACCCAGTACTTC. Amino acids: CASSPQGPEVETQYF. The whole variable domain, remainder taken from reference TRBV7-2 and TRBJ2-5, is GAGVSQSPSNKVTEKGKDVELRCDPISGHTALYWYRQSLGQGLEFLIYFQGNSAPDKSGLPSDRFSAERTGGSVSTLTIQRTQQEDSAVYLCASSPQGPEVETQYFGPGTRLLVL.

This clonotype was recorded many times. The gene calls are TRBV27 and TRBJ2-3, with D unresolved. CDR1 and CDR2 (germline): MNHEY, SMNVEV (reference sequence). CDR3 length equals 14 residues. Trimming cost V 6 bases and J 1 base, with 11 bases left between them. The CDR3 is CASSPEWGTDTQYF. The CDR3, as DNA: TGTGCCAGCAGCCCCGAATGGGGCACAGATACGCAGTATTTT.

This clonotype has a handful of counts. The chain carries TRBV7-2 and TRBJ2-4; D is ambiguous. Germline CDR1 SGHTA, CDR2 FQGNSA. The CDR3 length is 14 residues. The germline V and J ends were trimmed by 1 base and 7 bases, with 11 bases remaining between them. The CDR3 is CASSLGGGRNIQYF. As DNA, the CDR3 is TGTGCCAGCAGCTTAGGGGGTGGGCGGAACATTCAGTACTTC. Full variable domain (remainder filled in from reference TRBV7-2 and TRBJ2-4): GAGVSQSPSNKVTEKGKDVELRCDPISGHTALYWYRQSLGQGLEFLIYFQGNSAPDKSGLPSDRFSAERTGGSVSTLTIQRTQQEDSAVYLCASSLGGGRNIQYFGAGTRLSVL.

This clonotype has more than one count but fewer than ten. The genes are TRBV11-2 and TRBJ2-7; D may correspond to TRBD1 or TRBD2 (5 bases each). The V end lost 5 bases, the J end lost 4 bases, and 12 bases lay between the germline ends. The CDR3 is 13 amino acids. Germline CDR1 is SGHAT and CDR2 is FQNNGV. The chain's CDR3 is CASSLDWGYEQYV. The CDR3 DNA is TGTGCCAGCAGCCTCGATTGGGGGTACGAGCAGTACGTC.

This chain links TRBV9 with TRBJ2-2; 7 positions match TRBD1. The trim removed 5 bases at V and 8 bases at J, leaving 9 bases unmatched. Looked up from germline, CDR1 is SGDLS and CDR2 is YYNGEE. The CDR3 totals 14 residues. Written as DNA, the CDR3 is TGTGCCAGCAGTTATACAGGGGTCGCTGGGGAGCTGTTTTTT. As protein: CASSYTGVAGELFF.

This clonotype was counted between two and nine times. The chain is built from TRBV4-1 and TRBJ1-4, with TRBD1 matching 10 bases. J was trimmed by 8 bases and V by 4 bases; bases with no gene match: 4. Germline V gene data show CDR1 as MGHRA and CDR2 as YSYEKL. CDR3 length equals 14 residues. CDR3 amino acids: CASSPQTGGEKLFF. The CDR3 DNA reads TGCGCCAGCAGCCCACAGACAGGGGGCGAAAAACTGTTTTTT.

This chain connects TRBV28 to TRBJ2-1; 8 nucleotides line up with TRBD1. J was trimmed by 7 bases and V by 4 bases; bases with no gene match: 9. There are 15 residues in the CDR3. Germline CDR1 reads MDHEN; CDR2 reads SYDVKM. The CDR3: CASSWTGRLMNEQFF. The CDR3 DNA reads as TGTGCCAGCAGTTGGACAGGGAGGCTTATGAATGAGCAGTTCTTC.

The chain combines TRBV5-1 with TRBJ2-3; D not certain. This CDR3 spans 12 amino acids. CDR1 is SGHRS and CDR2 is YFSETQ in the germline V gene. The V gene lost 5 bases and the J gene lost 5 bases, with 9 bases spanning the gap. DNA of the CDR3: TGCGCCAGCAGTTTTGAGCGAGATACGCAGTATTTT. Translated, it gives CASSFERDTQYF.

A few counts support this clonotype. The gene calls are TRBV20-1 and TRBJ2-5; D gene ambiguous. V was cut by 1 base and J by 1 base, with 10 bases left in between. The CDR3 runs 14 residues. Germline CDR1 and CDR2: DFQATT and SNEGSKA (reference sequence). The CDR3, as DNA: TGCAGTGCTAGAGTAGAGAGGCTCCAAGAGACCCAGTACTTC. Protein: CSARVERLQETQYF.

This rearrangement joins TRBV7-3 to TRBJ2-2; possible D gene TRBD1, 5 bases. The germline V and J ends were trimmed by 5 bases and 7 bases, with 8 bases remaining between them. This CDR3 has 12 residues. In germline, CDR1 is SGHTA, CDR2 FQGTGA. Written as DNA, the CDR3 is TGTGCCAGCAGCCCAGGGAACGGGGAGCTGTTTTTT. Amino acids: CASSPGNGELFF.

V gene TRBV15 combines with J gene TRBJ1-1; no reliable D call. CDR1 is LNHNV, CDR2 YYDKDF, per germline (reference sequence). V lost 5 bases, J lost 1 base, and 8 bases lay in between. This CDR3 has 13 amino acids. This CDR3 reads CATSPTPNTEAFF. DNA for the CDR3: TGTGCCACCAGCCCTACGCCGAACACTGAAGCTTTCTTT.

In its sample, this clonotype was seen a few times. The chain combines TRBV9 with TRBJ2-3; D ambiguous. The CDR3 has 14 residues. CDR1 SGDLS and CDR2 YYNGEE come from the germline V gene. V lost 0 bases and J lost 2, with 7 bases in between. The CDR3: CASSVGVFTDTQYF. The DNA for the CDR3 is TGTGCCAGCAGCGTAGGGGTCTTCACAGATACGCAGTATTTT.

This clonotype turned up a few times. The gene calls are TRBV18 and TRBJ1-1; 7 bases line up with TRBD1. Germline-derived CDR1 and CDR2 are KGHSH and LQKENI. The CDR3 is 16 amino acids. V dropped 2 bases and J dropped 1; count of bases not matched to a gene: 7. The CDR3 sequence: CASSPNTGTANTEAFF. CDR3 bases: TGTGCCAGCTCACCAAATACCGGGACAGCGAACACTGAAGCTTTCTTT. The full variable domain, in which reference TRBV18 and TRBJ1-1 provide the parts outside the CDR3, is NAGVMQNPRHLVRRRGQEARLRCSPMKGHSHVYWYRQLPEEGLKFMVYLQKENIIDESGMPKERFSAEFPKEGPSILRIQQVVRGDSAAYFCASSPNTGTANTEAFFGQGTRLTVV.